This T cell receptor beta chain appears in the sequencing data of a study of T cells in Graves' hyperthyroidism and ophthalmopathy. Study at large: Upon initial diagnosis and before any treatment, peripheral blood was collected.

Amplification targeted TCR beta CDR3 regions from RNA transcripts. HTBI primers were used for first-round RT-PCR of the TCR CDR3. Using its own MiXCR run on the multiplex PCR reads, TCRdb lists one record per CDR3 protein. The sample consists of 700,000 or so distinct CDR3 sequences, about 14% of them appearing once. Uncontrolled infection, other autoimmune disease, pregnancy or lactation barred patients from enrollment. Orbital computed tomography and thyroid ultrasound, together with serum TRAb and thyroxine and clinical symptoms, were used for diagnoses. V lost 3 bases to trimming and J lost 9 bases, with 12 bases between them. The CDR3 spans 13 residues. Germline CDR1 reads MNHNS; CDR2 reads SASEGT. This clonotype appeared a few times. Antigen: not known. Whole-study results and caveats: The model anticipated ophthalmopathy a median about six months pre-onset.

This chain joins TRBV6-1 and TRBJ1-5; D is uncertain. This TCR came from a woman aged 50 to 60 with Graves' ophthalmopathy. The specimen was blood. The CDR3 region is CASSDDRYLPQHF. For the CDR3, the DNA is TGTGCCAGCAGTGACGACCGGTATCTGCCCCAGCATTTT.